Listed below are T cell receptor beta chains from one sample, sequenced in a study of memory B cells and T cells in multiple sclerosis. Their antigen targets remain unknown. Measured with immunoSEQ multiplex PCR; TCRdb has only the in-frame clones, and not every one. The top ten clones hold roughly 3% of a sample with 30,000 or so clones, approximately 85% of them seen once. The sequenced material came from PBMCs from blood kept in culture. The receptors originated from a human donor with multiple sclerosis. Each CDR3 is given with its conserved first and last residue. The D gene is left open where the match is weak. Not every row has a clone size; where given, it reads once, few, many or a size class.

v_call: TRBV7-8; j_call: TRBJ2-3; d_call: .; clone_size: .; cdr3_nt: TGTGCCAGCAGCTTAGCGTTTACCGGGGGCACAGATACGCAGTATTTT; cdr3_aa: CASSLAFTGGTDTQYF
v_call: TRBV5-1; j_call: TRBJ2-1; d_call: .; clone_size: .; cdr3_nt: TGCGCCAGCAGCGTAGTAGGGGGTACCTACAATGAGCAGTTCTTC; cdr3_aa: CASSVVGGTYNEQFF
v_call: TRBV27; j_call: TRBJ2-2; d_call: TRBD2; clone_size: .; cdr3_nt: TGTGCCAGCAGTTGGACTAGCGGGGTCACCGGGGAGCTGTTTTTT; cdr3_aa: CASSWTSGVTGELFF
v_call: TRBV6-1; j_call: TRBJ1-1; d_call: .; clone_size: .; cdr3_nt: TGTGCCAGCAGAGCAGGGAGGTGGACTGAAGCTTTCTTT; cdr3_aa: CASRAGRWTEAFF
v_call: TRBV9; j_call: TRBJ1-4; d_call: TRBD1; clone_size: .; cdr3_nt: TGTGCCAGCAGCGTGGGGACAGCTAATAATGAAAAACTGTTTTTT; cdr3_aa: CASSVGTANNEKLFF
v_call: TRBV18; j_call: TRBJ2-7; d_call: TRBD1; clone_size: .; cdr3_nt: TGTGCCAGCTCACCATTTGGGACAGGGCGCTACGAGCAGTACTTC; cdr3_aa: CASSPFGTGRYEQYF
v_call: TRBV28; j_call: TRBJ2-1; d_call: TRBD2; clone_size: .; cdr3_nt: TGTGCCAGCAGTTCGAATCCGGGACTAGCGGAGCAGTTCTTC; cdr3_aa: CASSSNPGLAEQFF
v_call: TRBV30; j_call: TRBJ2-4; d_call: .; clone_size: .; cdr3_nt: TGTGCCTGGAGTAGTCCCCGCAGCGCCAAAAACATTCAGTACTTC; cdr3_aa: CAWSSPRSAKNIQYF
v_call: TRBV4-1; j_call: TRBJ2-7; d_call: TRBD1; clone_size: .; cdr3_nt: TGCGCCAGCAGCCAGCCTCCGGGACAGGGGGTAGAGGAGCAGTACTTC; cdr3_aa: CASSQPPGQGVEEQYF
v_call: TRBV5-1; j_call: TRBJ2-1; d_call: .; clone_size: .; cdr3_nt: TGCGCCAGCACGTTAGGGACTTCGACGTACAATGAGCAGTTCTTC; cdr3_aa: CASTLGTSTYNEQFF
v_call: TRBV15; j_call: TRBJ1-1; d_call: .; clone_size: .; cdr3_nt: TGTGCCACCAGCAGACCCAACGGACAAACTGAAGCTTTCTTT; cdr3_aa: CATSRPNGQTEAFF
v_call: TRBV2; j_call: TRBJ1-2; d_call: TRBD1; clone_size: .; cdr3_nt: TGTGCCAGCAGCGGCTCAGGGGGCGGGGGCTACACCTTC; cdr3_aa: CASSGSGGGGYTF
v_call: TRBV19; j_call: TRBJ2-7; d_call: TRBD1; clone_size: .; cdr3_nt: TGTGCCACCAAACCGGGACAGGGGTTCTCCTACGAGCAGTACTTC; cdr3_aa: CATKPGQGFSYEQYF
v_call: TRBV6-6; j_call: TRBJ2-7; d_call: TRBD1; clone_size: once; cdr3_nt: TGTGCCAGCTCTCGGCAGGGGGATACCTACGAGCAGTACTTC; cdr3_aa: CASSRQGDTYEQYF
v_call: TRBV28; j_call: TRBJ2-7; d_call: .; clone_size: .; cdr3_nt: TGTGCCAGCATTGGGGTGGGCGAGCAGTACTTC; cdr3_aa: CASIGVGEQYF
v_call: TRBV9; j_call: TRBJ2-7; d_call: .; clone_size: .; cdr3_nt: TGTGCCAGCAGCGCGACACTGAGCTCCTACGAGCAGTACTTC; cdr3_aa: CASSATLSSYEQYF
v_call: TRBV7-2; j_call: TRBJ2-2; d_call: TRBD2; clone_size: few; cdr3_nt: TGTGCCAGCAGCTCTTTGGCGGGAGGGCCCGGGGAGCTGTTTTTT; cdr3_aa: CASSSLAGGPGELFF
v_call: TRBV6-5; j_call: TRBJ1-2; d_call: .; clone_size: .; cdr3_nt: TGTGCCAGCTGGGACTGGAGTGGCTACACCTTC; cdr3_aa: CASWDWSGYTF
v_call: TRBV7-9; j_call: TRBJ2-1; d_call: .; clone_size: .; cdr3_nt: TGTGCCAGCAGCTTAGGCGAGGTCGAGCAGTTCTTC; cdr3_aa: CASSLGEVEQFF
v_call: TRBV6-5; j_call: TRBJ1-2; d_call: .; clone_size: .; cdr3_nt: TGTGCCAGCAGACCGACAGCTAACTATGGCTACACCTTC; cdr3_aa: CASRPTANYGYTF
v_call: TRBV2; j_call: TRBJ1-3; d_call: TRBD1; clone_size: once; cdr3_nt: TGTGCCAGCAGTGAAACACCTAGACAGGGCTCTGGAAACACCATATATTTT; cdr3_aa: CASSETPRQGSGNTIYF
v_call: TRBV27; j_call: TRBJ1-4; d_call: TRBD1; clone_size: .; cdr3_nt: TGTGCCAGCAGACCCAATCGACAGGGGGGAAATGAAAAACTGTTTTTT; cdr3_aa: CASRPNRQGGNEKLFF
v_call: TRBV7-9; j_call: TRBJ2-1; d_call: .; clone_size: once; cdr3_nt: TGTGCCAGCAGCAACGAGGGGGGTTGGTCCTACAATGAGCAGTTCTTC; cdr3_aa: CASSNEGGWSYNEQFF
v_call: TRBV5-1; j_call: TRBJ2-1; d_call: .; clone_size: .; cdr3_nt: TGCGCCAGCAGCTTGGAGGGAAAAAAAGAGCAGTTCTTC; cdr3_aa: CASSLEGKKEQFF
v_call: TRBV5-4; j_call: TRBJ2-3; d_call: .; clone_size: .; cdr3_nt: TGTGCCAGCAGCTTGGTCCGGACTACAGGCACAGATACGCAGTATTTT; cdr3_aa: CASSLVRTTGTDTQYF
v_call: TRBV14; j_call: TRBJ2-1; d_call: .; clone_size: .; cdr3_nt: TGTGCCAGCAGCCAAGAATGGGGTGAGCAGTTCTTC; cdr3_aa: CASSQEWGEQFF
v_call: TRBV6-1; j_call: TRBJ1-4; d_call: TRBD1; clone_size: .; cdr3_nt: TGTGCCAGCAGTGATGGGACAGCTAATGAAAAACTGTTTTTT; cdr3_aa: CASSDGTANEKLFF
v_call: TRBV27; j_call: TRBJ2-1; d_call: .; clone_size: .; cdr3_nt: TGTGCCAGCGGCTCTCCCAGGGGTTACAATGAGCAGTTCTTC; cdr3_aa: CASGSPRGYNEQFF
v_call: TRBV12-5; j_call: TRBJ1-1; d_call: TRBD1; clone_size: .; cdr3_nt: TGTGCTAGTGGAACACAGGGGACTGAAGCTTTCTTT; cdr3_aa: CASGTQGTEAFF
v_call: TRBV29-1; j_call: TRBJ2-1; d_call: TRBD2; clone_size: .; cdr3_nt: TGCAGGCTTCAGGGGACTAGCAGCTCCAATGAGCAGTTCTTC; cdr3_aa: CRLQGTSSSNEQFF
v_call: TRBV28; j_call: TRBJ1-2; d_call: .; clone_size: .; cdr3_nt: TGTGCCAGCAGCCCACCCCAGGGCAATCATAACTATGGCTACACCTTC; cdr3_aa: CASSPPQGNHNYGYTF
v_call: TRBV30; j_call: TRBJ1-5; d_call: .; clone_size: .; cdr3_nt: TGTGCCTGGAGTCCCATTGGAGGTCATAGCAATCAGCCCCAGCATTTT; cdr3_aa: CAWSPIGGHSNQPQHF
v_call: TRBV11-2; j_call: TRBJ2-5; d_call: .; clone_size: .; cdr3_nt: TGTGCCAGCAGCTTTCGTACCAGGCAAGAGACCCAGTACTTC; cdr3_aa: CASSFRTRQETQYF
v_call: TRBV9; j_call: TRBJ1-1; d_call: TRBD1; clone_size: once; cdr3_nt: TGTGCCAGCAGCGCCGGGACAGGGATTACTGAAGCTTTCTTT; cdr3_aa: CASSAGTGITEAFF
v_call: TRBV30; j_call: TRBJ2-5; d_call: .; clone_size: .; cdr3_nt: TGTGCCTGGAGTGTACACGAGACCCAGTACTTC; cdr3_aa: CAWSVHETQYF
v_call: TRBV6-6; j_call: TRBJ1-5; d_call: .; clone_size: .; cdr3_nt: TGTGCCAGCAGTTACCCCTTAGGAGATCAGCCCCAGCATTTT; cdr3_aa: CASSYPLGDQPQHF
v_call: TRBV27; j_call: TRBJ2-6; d_call: .; clone_size: .; cdr3_nt: TGTGCCAGCAGTTTATCGCCTGGGGCCAACGTCCTGACTTTC; cdr3_aa: CASSLSPGANVLTF
v_call: TRBV5-6; j_call: TRBJ1-1; d_call: .; clone_size: .; cdr3_nt: TGTGCCAGCAGCTTGCCAGGGATGAACACTGAAGCTTTCTTT; cdr3_aa: CASSLPGMNTEAFF
v_call: TRBV10-1; j_call: TRBJ2-7; d_call: TRBD2; clone_size: .; cdr3_nt: TGCGCCAGCAGTGAGCGGGGGGACCCCTTCCAGCAGTACTTC; cdr3_aa: CASSERGDPFQQYF
v_call: TRBV14; j_call: TRBJ2-7; d_call: .; clone_size: .; cdr3_nt: TGTGCCAGCAGCGGACATCCGAGCTCCTACGAGCAGTACTTC; cdr3_aa: CASSGHPSSYEQYF
v_call: TRBV5-6; j_call: TRBJ2-7; d_call: TRBD1; clone_size: .; cdr3_nt: TGTGCCAGCAGCTTGGATCTGGACAGGGCGGTCGAGCAGTACTTC; cdr3_aa: CASSLDLDRAVEQYF
v_call: TRBV6-1; j_call: TRBJ2-7; d_call: .; clone_size: .; cdr3_nt: TGTGCCAGCAGTGTACATCTCTCCTACGAGCAGTACTTC; cdr3_aa: CASSVHLSYEQYF
v_call: TRBV7-9; j_call: TRBJ1-3; d_call: .; clone_size: .; cdr3_nt: TGTGCCAGCAGTCTTGTGCTATCGGTGACTGGAAACACCATATATTTT; cdr3_aa: CASSLVLSVTGNTIYF
v_call: TRBV25-1; j_call: TRBJ1-2; d_call: TRBD1; clone_size: .; cdr3_nt: TGTGCCAGCAGTGAATTCGCCGGACAGGGGGTATTGGACTATGGCTACACCTTC; cdr3_aa: CASSEFAGQGVLDYGYTF
v_call: TRBV19; j_call: TRBJ2-7; d_call: TRBD1; clone_size: .; cdr3_nt: TGTGCCAGTAGTATACCAGGGGGACCCCTCTACGAGCAGTACTTC; cdr3_aa: CASSIPGGPLYEQYF
v_call: TRBV6-6; j_call: TRBJ2-7; d_call: TRBD2; clone_size: .; cdr3_nt: TGTGCCAGCAGTTACTCGCCTAGCGGAAACTCCTACGAGCAGTACTTC; cdr3_aa: CASSYSPSGNSYEQYF
v_call: TRBV18; j_call: TRBJ2-6; d_call: .; clone_size: few; cdr3_nt: TGTGCCAGCTCATCACCAACGACCAACGTCCTGACTTTC; cdr3_aa: CASSSPTTNVLTF
v_call: TRBV19; j_call: TRBJ2-3; d_call: .; clone_size: .; cdr3_nt: TGTGCCAGTAGTCCCGGGGACCCTACAACGGATACGCAGTATTTT; cdr3_aa: CASSPGDPTTDTQYF
v_call: TRBV9; j_call: TRBJ1-3; d_call: TRBD1; clone_size: .; cdr3_nt: TGTGCCAGCAGCCCAGAGGACAGGGCTCTTCCTGGAAACACCATATATTTT; cdr3_aa: CASSPEDRALPGNTIYF
v_call: TRBV10-1; j_call: TRBJ1-4; d_call: .; clone_size: .; cdr3_nt: TGCGCCAGCAGCCCCGGCGGCGGTGAAAAACTGTTTTTT; cdr3_aa: CASSPGGGEKLFF
v_call: TRBV2; j_call: TRBJ2-7; d_call: TRBD1; clone_size: once; cdr3_nt: TGTGCCAGCAGTATGGGACAGGGGGCGGGCGAGCAGTACTTC; cdr3_aa: CASSMGQGAGEQYF
v_call: TRBV27; j_call: TRBJ2-1; d_call: .; clone_size: .; cdr3_nt: TGTGCCAGCAGTGGCAGGGGAAACTACAATGAGCAGTTCTTC; cdr3_aa: CASSGRGNYNEQFF
v_call: TRBV6-1; j_call: TRBJ2-7; d_call: TRBD2; clone_size: once; cdr3_nt: TGTGCCAGCAGTGTACTTAGCGGGGGAATGGACGAGCAGTACTTC; cdr3_aa: CASSVLSGGMDEQYF
v_call: TRBV28; j_call: TRBJ1-1; d_call: .; clone_size: .; cdr3_nt: TGTGCCAGCAGTTTAATCAGGGGTTGGGCTTTCTTT; cdr3_aa: CASSLIRGWAFF
v_call: TRBV13; j_call: TRBJ2-7; d_call: .; clone_size: .; cdr3_nt: TGTGCCAGCAGCAAACAGGGAGAAACCTACGAGCAGTACTTC; cdr3_aa: CASSKQGETYEQYF
v_call: TRBV4-2; j_call: TRBJ2-1; d_call: .; clone_size: .; cdr3_nt: TGTGCCAGCAGCCAAGAATGGGGTAGGAATGAGCAGTTCTTC; cdr3_aa: CASSQEWGRNEQFF
v_call: TRBV21-1; j_call: TRBJ2-2; d_call: .; clone_size: .; cdr3_nt: TGTGCCAGCAGCAGTATGCGGACAGGGGGCACCGGGGAGCTGTTTTTT; cdr3_aa: CASSSMRTGGTGELFF
v_call: TRBV19; j_call: TRBJ1-1; d_call: TRBD1; clone_size: .; cdr3_nt: TGTGCCAGTAGTATCGAACCGGGACAGGGGAACACTGAAGCTTTCTTT; cdr3_aa: CASSIEPGQGNTEAFF
v_call: TRBV2; j_call: TRBJ2-7; d_call: TRBD2; clone_size: .; cdr3_nt: TGTGCCAGCAGGGTAGCGGCCCCGGGGGGCGAGCAGTACTTC; cdr3_aa: CASRVAAPGGEQYF